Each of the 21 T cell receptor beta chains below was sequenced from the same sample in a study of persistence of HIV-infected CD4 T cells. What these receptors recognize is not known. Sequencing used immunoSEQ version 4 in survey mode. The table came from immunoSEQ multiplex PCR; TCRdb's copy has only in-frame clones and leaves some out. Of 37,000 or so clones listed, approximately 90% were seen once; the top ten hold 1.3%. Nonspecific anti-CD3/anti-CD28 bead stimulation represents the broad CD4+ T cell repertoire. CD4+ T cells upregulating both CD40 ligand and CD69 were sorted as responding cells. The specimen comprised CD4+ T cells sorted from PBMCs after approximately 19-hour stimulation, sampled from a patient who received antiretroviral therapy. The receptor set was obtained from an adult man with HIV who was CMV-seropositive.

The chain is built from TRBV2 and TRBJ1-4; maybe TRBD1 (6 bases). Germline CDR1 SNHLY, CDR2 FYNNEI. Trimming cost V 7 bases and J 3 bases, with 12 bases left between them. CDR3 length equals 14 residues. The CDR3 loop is CASKPGASNEKLFF. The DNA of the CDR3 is TGTGCCAGCAAACCAGGGGCCTCTAATGAAAAACTGTTTTTT.

The DNA of the CDR3 is TGTGCCTGGTTTCAAACTGAAGCTTTCTTT. It is translated as CAWFQTEAFF. The chain employs TRBV30 and TRBJ1-1; D gene ambiguous. The CDR3 is 10 residues long. With 5 bases removed from V and 5 bases from J, the gap between germline ends came to 6 bases. In germline, CDR1 is GTSNPN, CDR2 SVGIG (reference sequence).

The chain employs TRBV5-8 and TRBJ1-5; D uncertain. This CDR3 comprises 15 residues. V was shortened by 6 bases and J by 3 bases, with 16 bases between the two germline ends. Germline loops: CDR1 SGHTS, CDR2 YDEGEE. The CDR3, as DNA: TGTGCCAGCAACCTGGGCAGGTCTCCCAATCAGCCCCAGCATTTT. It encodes CASNLGRSPNQPQHF.

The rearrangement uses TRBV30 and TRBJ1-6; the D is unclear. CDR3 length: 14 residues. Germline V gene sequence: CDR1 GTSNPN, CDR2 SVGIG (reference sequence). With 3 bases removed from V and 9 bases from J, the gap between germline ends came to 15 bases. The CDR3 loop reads CAWRNTNLASPLHF. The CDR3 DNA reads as TGTGCCTGGAGAAATACAAATCTCGCTTCACCCCTCCACTTT.

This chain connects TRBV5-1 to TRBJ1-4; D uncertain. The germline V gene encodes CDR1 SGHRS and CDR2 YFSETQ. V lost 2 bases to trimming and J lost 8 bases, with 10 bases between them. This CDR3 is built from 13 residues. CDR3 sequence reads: CASSLSEREKLFF. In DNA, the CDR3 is TGCGCCAGCAGCTTATCGGAGCGGGAAAAACTGTTTTTT.

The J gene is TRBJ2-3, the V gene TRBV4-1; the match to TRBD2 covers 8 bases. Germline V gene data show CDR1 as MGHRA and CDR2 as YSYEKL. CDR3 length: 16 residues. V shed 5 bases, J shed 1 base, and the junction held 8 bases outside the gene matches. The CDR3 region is CASSERLARRTDTQYF. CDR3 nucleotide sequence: TGCGCCAGCAGCGAGAGACTAGCGCGACGCACAGATACGCAGTATTTT.

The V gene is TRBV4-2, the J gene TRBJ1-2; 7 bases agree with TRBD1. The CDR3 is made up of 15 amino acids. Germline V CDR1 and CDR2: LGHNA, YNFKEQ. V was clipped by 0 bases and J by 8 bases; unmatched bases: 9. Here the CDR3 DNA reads TGTGCCAGCAGCCAAGACAGGGGGTCCCTATTAGGCTACACCTTC. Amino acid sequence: CASSQDRGSLLGYTF.

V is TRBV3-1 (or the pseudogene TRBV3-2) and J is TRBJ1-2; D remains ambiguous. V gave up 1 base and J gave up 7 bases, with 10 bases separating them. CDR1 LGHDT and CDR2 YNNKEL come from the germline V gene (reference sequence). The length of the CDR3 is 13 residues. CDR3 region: CASSQVKVGGYTF. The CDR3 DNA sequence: TGTGCCAGCAGCCAAGTCAAGGTTGGTGGCTACACCTTC.

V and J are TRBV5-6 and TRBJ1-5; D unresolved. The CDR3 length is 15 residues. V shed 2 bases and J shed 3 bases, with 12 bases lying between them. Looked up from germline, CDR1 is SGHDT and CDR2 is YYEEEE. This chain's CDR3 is CASSFGLFNNQPQHF. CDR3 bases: TGTGCCAGCAGCTTCGGCCTATTCAACAATCAGCCCCAGCATTTT.

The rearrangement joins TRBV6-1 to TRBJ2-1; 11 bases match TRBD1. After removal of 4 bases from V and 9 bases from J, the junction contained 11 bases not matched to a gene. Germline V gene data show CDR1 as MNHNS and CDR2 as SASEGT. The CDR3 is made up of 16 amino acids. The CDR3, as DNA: TGTGCCAGCAGTGTACCGCCGGGACAGGGGGTTGGTGAGCAGTTCTTC. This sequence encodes CASSVPPGQGVGEQFF.

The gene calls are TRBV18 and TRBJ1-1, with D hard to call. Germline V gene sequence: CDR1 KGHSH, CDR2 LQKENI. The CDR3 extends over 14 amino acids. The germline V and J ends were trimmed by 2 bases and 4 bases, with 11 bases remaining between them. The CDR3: CASSPRATLTEAFF. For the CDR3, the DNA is TGTGCCAGCTCACCAAGAGCGACCCTCACTGAAGCTTTCTTT.

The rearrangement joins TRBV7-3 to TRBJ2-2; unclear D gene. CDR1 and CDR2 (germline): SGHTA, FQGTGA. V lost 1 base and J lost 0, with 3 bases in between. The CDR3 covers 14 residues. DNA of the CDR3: TGTGCCAGCAGCTTAAATCCGAACACCGGGGAGCTGTTTTTT. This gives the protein CASSLNPNTGELFF.

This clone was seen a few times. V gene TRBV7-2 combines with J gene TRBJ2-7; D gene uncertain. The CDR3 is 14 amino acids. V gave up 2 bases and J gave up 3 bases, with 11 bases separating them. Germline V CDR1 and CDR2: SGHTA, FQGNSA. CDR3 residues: CASSLWTSSYEQYF. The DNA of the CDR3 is TGTGCCAGCAGCTTATGGACCTCCAGCTACGAGCAGTACTTC. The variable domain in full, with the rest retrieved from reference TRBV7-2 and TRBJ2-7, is GAGVSQSPSNKVTEKGKDVELRCDPISGHTALYWYRQSLGQGLEFLIYFQGNSAPDKSGLPSDRFSAERTGGSVSTLTIQRTQQEDSAVYLCASSLWTSSYEQYFGPGTRLTVT.

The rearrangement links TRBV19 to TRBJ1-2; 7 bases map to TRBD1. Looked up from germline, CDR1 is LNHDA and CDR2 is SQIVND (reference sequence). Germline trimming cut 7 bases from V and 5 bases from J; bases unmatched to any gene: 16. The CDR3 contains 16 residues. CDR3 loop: CASNNPRQGKGYGYTF. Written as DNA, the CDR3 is TGTGCCAGTAACAATCCCCGACAGGGAAAGGGGTATGGCTACACCTTC.

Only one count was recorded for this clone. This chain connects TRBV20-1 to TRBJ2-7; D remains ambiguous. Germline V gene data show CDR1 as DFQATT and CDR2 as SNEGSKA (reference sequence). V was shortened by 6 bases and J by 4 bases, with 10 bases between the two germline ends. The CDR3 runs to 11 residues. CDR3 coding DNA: TGCAGTGCCACCGGACGGTACGAGCAGTACTTC. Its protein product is CSATGRYEQYF.

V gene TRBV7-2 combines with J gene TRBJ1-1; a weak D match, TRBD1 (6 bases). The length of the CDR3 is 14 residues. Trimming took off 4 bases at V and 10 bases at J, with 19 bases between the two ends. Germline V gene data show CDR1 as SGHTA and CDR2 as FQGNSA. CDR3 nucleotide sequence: TGTGCCAGCAGCTCGGCGGACAGCCTCCGTGGAGCTTTCTTT. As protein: CASSSADSLRGAFF.

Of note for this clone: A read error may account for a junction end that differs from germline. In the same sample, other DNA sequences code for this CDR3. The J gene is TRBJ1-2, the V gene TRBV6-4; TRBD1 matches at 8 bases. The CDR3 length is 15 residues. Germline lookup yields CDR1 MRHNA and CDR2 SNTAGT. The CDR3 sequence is CASSVNTGGAYGYTF. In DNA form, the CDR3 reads TGTGCCAGCAGTGTCAATACAGGGGGTGCATATGGCTATACCTTC.

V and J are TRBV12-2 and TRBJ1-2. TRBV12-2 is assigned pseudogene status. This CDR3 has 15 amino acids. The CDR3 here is CASRLRAGWPYGYTF. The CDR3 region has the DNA TGTGCAAGTCGTTTGAGAGCGGGCTGGCCCTATGGCTACACCTTC.

The CDR3 protein is CASSLGGTVNEKLFF. CDR3 coding DNA: TGTGCCAGCAGCTTAGGAGGGACAGTCAATGAAAAACTGTTTTTT. The genes are TRBV7-8 and TRBJ1-4, with 7 bases lining up with TRBD1. Germline CDR1 is SGHVS and CDR2 is FQNEAQ. The CDR3 is 15 amino acids. The J segment lost 5 bases and the V segment lost 1 base, leaving 4 bases of the junction unmatched.

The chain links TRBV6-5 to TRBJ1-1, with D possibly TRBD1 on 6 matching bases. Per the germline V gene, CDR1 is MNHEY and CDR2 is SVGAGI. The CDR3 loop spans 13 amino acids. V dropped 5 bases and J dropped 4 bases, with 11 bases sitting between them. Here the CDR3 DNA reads TGTGCCAGCAGTCCACAGGGCGGCACTGAAGCTTTCTTT. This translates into CASSPQGGTEAFF.

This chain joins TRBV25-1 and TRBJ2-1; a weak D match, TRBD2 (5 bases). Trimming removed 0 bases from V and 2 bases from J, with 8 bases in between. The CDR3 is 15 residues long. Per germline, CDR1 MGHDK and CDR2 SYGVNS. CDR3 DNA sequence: TGTGCCAGCAGTGAATACGAGGGAGCCTACAATGAGCAGTTCTTC. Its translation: CASSEYEGAYNEQFF.